This T cell receptor (beta chain) came from a study of post-analysis software for immune sequencing data. Study-wide results and limits: Diversity measured as normalized Chao1 was significantly lower in multiple sclerosis patients than in controls. Samples sharing a preparation batch grouped tightly together when assessed by F measure. Compared with controls, patients had more of five TRBV segments, including TRBV5-6, TRBV5-1 and TRBV20-1.

The authors incorporated unique molecular identifiers into the TCR beta cDNA libraries. Each CDR3 protein gets one entry after TCRdb re-called the PCR reads with MiXCR. Of about 820,000 distinct CDR3 sequences detected, 53% appear once; the ten largest clones hold approximately 4.2%. On this clonotype itself: Its antigen is unidentified.

The CDR3 sequence is 15 residues long. The germline gives CDR1 SEHNR, CDR2 FQNEAQ (reference sequence). The V and J ends lost 8 bases and 1 base, in that order; junction bases with no gene match: 8. The rearrangement links TRBV7-9 to TRBJ1-1; 9 bases are shared with TRBD1. Sequenced: blood. This clonotype was obtained from a girl aged 10-17 years with multiple sclerosis. The CDR3: CASGSTGGSNTEAFF. The CDR3 nucleotides read TGTGCCAGCGGCTCGACAGGGGGGTCGAACACTGAAGCTTTCTTT.